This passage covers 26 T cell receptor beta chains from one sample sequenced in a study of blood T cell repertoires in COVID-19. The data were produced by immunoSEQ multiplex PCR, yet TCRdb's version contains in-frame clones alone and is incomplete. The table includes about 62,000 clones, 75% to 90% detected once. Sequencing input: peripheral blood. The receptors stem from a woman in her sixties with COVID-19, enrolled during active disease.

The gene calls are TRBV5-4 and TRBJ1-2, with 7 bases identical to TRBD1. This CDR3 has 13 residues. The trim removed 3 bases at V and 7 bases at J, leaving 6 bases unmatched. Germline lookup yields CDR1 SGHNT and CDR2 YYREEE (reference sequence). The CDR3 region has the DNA TGTGCCAGCAGCTCGCGACAGGGTAGTGGCTACACCTTC. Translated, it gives CASSSRQGSGYTF. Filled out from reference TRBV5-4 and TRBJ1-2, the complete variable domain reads ETGVTQSPTHLIKTRGQQVTLRCSSQSGHNTVSWYQQALGQGPQFIFQYYREEENGRGNFPPRFSGLQFPNYSSELNVNALELDDSALYLCASSSRQGSGYTFGSGTRLTVV.

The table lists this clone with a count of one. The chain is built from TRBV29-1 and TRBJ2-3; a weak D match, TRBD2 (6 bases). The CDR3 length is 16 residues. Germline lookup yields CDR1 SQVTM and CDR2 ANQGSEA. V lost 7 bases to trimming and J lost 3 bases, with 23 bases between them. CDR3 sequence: CSAAGTEGLATDTQYF. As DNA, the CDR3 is TGCAGCGCTGCCGGGACTGAGGGTTTGGCTACAGATACGCAGTATTTT.

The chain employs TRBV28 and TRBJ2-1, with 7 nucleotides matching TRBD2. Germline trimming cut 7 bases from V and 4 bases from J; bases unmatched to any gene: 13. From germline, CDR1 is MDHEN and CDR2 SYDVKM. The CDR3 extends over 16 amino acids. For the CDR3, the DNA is TGTGCCAGCACTCCTGTAGAGGGAGGGACTTACAATGAGCAGTTCTTC. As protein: CASTPVEGGTYNEQFF.

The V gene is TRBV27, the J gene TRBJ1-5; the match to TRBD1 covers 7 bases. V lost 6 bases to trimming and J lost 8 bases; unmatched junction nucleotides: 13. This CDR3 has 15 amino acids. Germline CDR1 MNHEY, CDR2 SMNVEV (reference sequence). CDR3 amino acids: CASSLGQPLGKPQHF. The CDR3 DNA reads TGTGCCAGCAGCTTGGGACAGCCACTGGGAAAGCCCCAGCATTTT.

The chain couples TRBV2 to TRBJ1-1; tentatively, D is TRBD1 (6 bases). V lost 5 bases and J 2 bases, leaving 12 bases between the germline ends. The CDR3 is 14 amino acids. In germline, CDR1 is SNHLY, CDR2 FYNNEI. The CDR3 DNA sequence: TGTGCCAGCAGTCGAACAGGGTTTAACACTGAAGCTTTCTTT. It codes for CASSRTGFNTEAFF.

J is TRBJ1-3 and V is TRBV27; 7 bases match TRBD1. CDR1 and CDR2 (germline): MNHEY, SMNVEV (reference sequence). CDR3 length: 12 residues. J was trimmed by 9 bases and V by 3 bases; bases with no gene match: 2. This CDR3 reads CASSFPGGTIYF. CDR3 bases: TGTGCCAGCAGTTTCCCAGGGGGCACCATATATTTT.

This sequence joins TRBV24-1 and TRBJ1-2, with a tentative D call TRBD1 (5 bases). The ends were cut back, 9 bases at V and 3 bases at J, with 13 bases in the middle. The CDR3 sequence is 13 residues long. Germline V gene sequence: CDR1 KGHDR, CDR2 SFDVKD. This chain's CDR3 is CATSSGGYYGYTF. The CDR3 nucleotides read TGTGCCACCTCCTCGGGGGGTTACTATGGCTACACCTTC.

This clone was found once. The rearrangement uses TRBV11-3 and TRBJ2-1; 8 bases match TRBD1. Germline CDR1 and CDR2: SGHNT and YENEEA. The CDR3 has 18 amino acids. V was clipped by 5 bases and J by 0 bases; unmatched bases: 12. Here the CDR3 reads CASSPRTGRISSYNEQFF. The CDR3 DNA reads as TGTGCCAGCAGCCCAAGGACAGGGAGAATTAGCTCCTACAATGAGCAGTTCTTC.

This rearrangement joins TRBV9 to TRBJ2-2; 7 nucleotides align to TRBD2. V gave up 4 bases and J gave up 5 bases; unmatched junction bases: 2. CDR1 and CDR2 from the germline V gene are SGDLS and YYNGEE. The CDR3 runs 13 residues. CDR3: CASSHGGTGELFF. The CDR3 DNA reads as TGTGCCAGCAGCCACGGGGGGACCGGGGAGCTGTTTTTT.

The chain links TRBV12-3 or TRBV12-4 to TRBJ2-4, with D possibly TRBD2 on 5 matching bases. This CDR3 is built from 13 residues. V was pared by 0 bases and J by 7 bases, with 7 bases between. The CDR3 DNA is TGTGCCAGCAGTTTAGCCACTAGTAACATTCAGTACTTC. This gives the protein CASSLATSNIQYF.

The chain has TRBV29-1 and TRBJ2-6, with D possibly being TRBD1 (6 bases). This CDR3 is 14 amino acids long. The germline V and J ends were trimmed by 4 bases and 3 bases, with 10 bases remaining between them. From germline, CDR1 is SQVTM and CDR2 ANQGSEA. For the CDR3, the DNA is TGCAGCGTTGGGCCAGGGGATGGGGCCAACGTCCTGACTTTC. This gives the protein CSVGPGDGANVLTF. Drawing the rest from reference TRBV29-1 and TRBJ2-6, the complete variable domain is SAVISQKPSRDICQRGTSLTIQCQVDSQVTMMFWYRQQPGQSLTLIATANQGSEATYESGFVIDKFPISRPNLTFSTLTVSNMSPEDSSIYLCSVGPGDGANVLTFGAGSRLTVL.

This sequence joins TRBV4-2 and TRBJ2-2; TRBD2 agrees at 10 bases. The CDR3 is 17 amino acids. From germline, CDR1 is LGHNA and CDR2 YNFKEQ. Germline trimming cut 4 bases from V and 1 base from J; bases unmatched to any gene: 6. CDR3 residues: CASSRRLAGENTGELFF. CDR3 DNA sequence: TGTGCCAGCAGCCGCCGACTAGCGGGCGAGAACACCGGGGAGCTGTTTTTT.

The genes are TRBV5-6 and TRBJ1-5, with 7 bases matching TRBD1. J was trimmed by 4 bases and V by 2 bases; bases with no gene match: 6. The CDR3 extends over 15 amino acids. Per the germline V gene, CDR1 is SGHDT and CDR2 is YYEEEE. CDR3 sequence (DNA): TGTGCCAGCAGCTTCATGGACAGGCGGAATCAGCCCCAGCATTTT. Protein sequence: CASSFMDRRNQPQHF.

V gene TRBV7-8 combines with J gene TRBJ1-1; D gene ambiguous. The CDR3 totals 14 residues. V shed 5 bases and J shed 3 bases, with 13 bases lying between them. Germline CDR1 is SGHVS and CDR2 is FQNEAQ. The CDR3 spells CASSPPSIDTEAFF. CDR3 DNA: TGTGCCAGCAGCCCCCCATCGATAGACACTGAAGCTTTCTTT.

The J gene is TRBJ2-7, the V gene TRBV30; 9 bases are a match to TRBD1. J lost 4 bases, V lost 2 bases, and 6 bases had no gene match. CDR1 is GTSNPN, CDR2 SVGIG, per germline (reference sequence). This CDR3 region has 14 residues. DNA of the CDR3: TGTGCCTGGAGTTCCCTGGACAGGGGTTACGAGCAGTACTTC. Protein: CAWSSLDRGYEQYF.

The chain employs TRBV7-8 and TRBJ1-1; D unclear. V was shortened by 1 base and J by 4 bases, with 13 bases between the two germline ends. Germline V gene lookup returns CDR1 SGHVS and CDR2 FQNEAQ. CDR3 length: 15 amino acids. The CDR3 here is CASSLEGQAGTEAFF. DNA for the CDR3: TGTGCCAGCAGCTTAGAAGGCCAGGCGGGCACTGAAGCTTTCTTT.

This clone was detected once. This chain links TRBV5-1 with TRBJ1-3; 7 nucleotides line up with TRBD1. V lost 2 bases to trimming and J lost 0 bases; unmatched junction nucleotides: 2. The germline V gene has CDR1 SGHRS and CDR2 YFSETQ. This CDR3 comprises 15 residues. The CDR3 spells CASSLGTVSGNTIYF. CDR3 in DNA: TGCGCCAGCAGCTTAGGGACAGTCTCTGGAAACACCATATATTTT.

For the CDR3, the DNA is TGTGCCAGCTCACCTGCCGTAGTACCTTCCGGAGATACGCAGTATTTT. This gives the protein CASSPAVVPSGDTQYF. This chain uses TRBV18 with TRBJ2-3, with no clear D. CDR1 and CDR2 from the germline V gene are KGHSH and LQKENI. The V gene lost 3 bases and the J gene lost 5 bases, with 18 bases spanning the gap. The CDR3 is 16 residues long.

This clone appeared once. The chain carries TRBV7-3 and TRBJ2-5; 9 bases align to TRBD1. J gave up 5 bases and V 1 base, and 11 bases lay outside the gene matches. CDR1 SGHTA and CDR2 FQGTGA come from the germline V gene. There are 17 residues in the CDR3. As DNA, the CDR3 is TGTGCCAGCAGCTTAAAGAGGTTACAGGGGGCGCGGGAGACCCAGTACTTC. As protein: CASSLKRLQGARETQYF.

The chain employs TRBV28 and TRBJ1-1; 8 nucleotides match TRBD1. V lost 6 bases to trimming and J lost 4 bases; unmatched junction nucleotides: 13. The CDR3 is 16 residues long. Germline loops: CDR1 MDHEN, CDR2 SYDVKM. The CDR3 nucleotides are TGTGCCAGCAGGTGGGACCGGCAGGGGGCGAGCACTGAAGCTTTCTTT. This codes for CASRWDRQGASTEAFF. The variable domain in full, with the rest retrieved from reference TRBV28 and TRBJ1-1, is DVKVTQSSRYLVKRTGEKVFLECVQDMDHENMFWYRQDPGLGLRLIYFSYDVKMKEKGDIPEGYSVSREKKERFSLILESASTNQTSMYLCASRWDRQGASTEAFFGQGTRLTVV.

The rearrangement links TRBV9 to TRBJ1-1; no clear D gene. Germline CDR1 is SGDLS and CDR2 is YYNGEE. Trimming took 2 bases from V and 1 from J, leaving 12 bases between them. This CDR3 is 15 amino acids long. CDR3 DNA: TGTGCCAGCAGCGTGACCCCACAGAGGAACACTGAAGCTTTCTTT. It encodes CASSVTPQRNTEAFF.

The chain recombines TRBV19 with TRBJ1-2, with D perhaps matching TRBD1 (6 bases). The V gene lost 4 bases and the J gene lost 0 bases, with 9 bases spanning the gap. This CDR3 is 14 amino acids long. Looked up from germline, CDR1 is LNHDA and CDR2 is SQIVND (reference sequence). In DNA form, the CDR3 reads TGTGCCAGTAGTAGAACAGGGACTAACTATGGCTACACCTTC. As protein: CASSRTGTNYGYTF.

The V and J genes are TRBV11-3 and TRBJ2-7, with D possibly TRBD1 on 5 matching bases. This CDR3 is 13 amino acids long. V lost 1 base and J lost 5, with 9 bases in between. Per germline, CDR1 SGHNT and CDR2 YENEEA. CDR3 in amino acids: CASSLGRAHEQYF. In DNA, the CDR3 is TGTGCCAGCAGCTTAGGCAGGGCTCACGAGCAGTACTTC.

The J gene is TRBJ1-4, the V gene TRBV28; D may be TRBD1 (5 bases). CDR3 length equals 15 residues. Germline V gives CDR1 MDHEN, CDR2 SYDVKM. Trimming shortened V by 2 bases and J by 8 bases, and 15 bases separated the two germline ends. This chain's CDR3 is CASSLPQGMKEKLFF. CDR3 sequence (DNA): TGTGCCAGCAGTTTACCCCAGGGAATGAAAGAAAAACTGTTTTTT.

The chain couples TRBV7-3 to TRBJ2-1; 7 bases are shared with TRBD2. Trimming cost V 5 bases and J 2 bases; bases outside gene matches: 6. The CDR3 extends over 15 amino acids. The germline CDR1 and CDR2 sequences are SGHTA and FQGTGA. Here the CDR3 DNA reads TGTGCCAGCAGCAGGGTTGCGGGAGCCTACAATGAGCAGTTCTTC. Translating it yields CASSRVAGAYNEQFF.

CDR3: CASSLYRGNTEAFF. The DNA of the CDR3 is TGTGCCAGTAGTCTATACAGGGGAAACACTGAAGCTTTCTTT. The chain couples TRBV19 to TRBJ1-1, with 7 bases that match TRBD1. J was trimmed by 2 bases and V by 5 bases; bases with no gene match: 5. Germline CDR1 and CDR2: LNHDA and SQIVND (reference sequence). The CDR3 totals 14 residues.